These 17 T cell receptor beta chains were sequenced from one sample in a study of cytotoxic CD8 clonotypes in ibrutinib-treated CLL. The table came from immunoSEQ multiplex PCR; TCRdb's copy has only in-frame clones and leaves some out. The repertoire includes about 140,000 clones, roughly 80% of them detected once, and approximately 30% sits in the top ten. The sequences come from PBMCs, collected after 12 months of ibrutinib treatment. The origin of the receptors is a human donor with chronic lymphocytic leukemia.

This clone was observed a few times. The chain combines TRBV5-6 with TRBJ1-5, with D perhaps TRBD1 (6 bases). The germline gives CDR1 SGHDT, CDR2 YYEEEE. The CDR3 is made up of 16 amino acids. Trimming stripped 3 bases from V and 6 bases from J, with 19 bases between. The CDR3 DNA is TGTGCCAGCAGCTCTCAAAACAGGGCATTAAGTCAGCCCCAGCATTTT. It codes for CASSSQNRALSQPQHF.

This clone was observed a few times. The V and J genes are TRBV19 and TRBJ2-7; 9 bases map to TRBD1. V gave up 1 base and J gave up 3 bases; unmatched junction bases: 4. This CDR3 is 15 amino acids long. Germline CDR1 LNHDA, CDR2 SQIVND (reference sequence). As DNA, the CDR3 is TGTGCCAGTAGTATAGGGACAGGGGATTTCTACGAGCAGTACTTC. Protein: CASSIGTGDFYEQYF.

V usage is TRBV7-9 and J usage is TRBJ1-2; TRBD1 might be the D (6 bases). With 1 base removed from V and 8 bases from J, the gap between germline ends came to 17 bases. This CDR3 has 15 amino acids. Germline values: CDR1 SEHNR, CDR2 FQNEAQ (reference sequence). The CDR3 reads CASSLVIQGGKGYTF. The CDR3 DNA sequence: TGTGCCAGCAGCTTAGTTATACAGGGAGGCAAGGGCTACACCTTC.

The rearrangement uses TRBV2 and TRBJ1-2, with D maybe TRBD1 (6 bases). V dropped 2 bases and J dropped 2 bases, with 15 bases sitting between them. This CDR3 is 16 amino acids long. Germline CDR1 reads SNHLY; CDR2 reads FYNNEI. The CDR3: CASSEIWTDLNYGYTF. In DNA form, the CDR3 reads TGTGCCAGCAGTGAAATTTGGACAGACTTAAACTATGGCTACACCTTC.

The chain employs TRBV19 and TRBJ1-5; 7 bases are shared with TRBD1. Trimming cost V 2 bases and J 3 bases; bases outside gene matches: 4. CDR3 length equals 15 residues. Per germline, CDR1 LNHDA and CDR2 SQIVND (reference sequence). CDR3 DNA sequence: TGTGCCAGTAGTATAAGGGACAGCCTCAATCAGCCCCAGCATTTT. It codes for CASSIRDSLNQPQHF. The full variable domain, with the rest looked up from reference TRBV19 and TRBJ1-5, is DGGITQSPKYLFRKEGQNVTLSCEQNLNHDAMYWYRQDPGQGLRLIYYSQIVNDFQKGDIAEGYSVSREKKESFPLTVTSAQKNPTAFYLCASSIRDSLNQPQHFGDGTRLSIL.

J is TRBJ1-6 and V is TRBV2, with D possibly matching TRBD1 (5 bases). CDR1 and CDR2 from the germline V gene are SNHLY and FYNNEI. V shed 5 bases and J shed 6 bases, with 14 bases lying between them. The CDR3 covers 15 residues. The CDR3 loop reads CASSPRRGSNSPLHF. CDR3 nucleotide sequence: TGTGCCAGCAGTCCCAGGCGGGGCAGTAATTCACCCCTCCACTTT.

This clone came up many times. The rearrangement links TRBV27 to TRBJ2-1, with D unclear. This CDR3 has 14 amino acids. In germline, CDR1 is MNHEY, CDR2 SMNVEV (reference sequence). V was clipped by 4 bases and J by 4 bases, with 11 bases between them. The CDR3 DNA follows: TGTGCCAGCAGTTCCAATGGACCTTACAATGAGCAGTTCTTC. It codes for CASSSNGPYNEQFF.

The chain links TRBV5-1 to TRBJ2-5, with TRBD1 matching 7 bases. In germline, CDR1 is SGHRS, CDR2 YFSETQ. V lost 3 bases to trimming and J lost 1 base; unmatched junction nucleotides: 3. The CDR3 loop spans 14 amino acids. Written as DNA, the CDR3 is TGCGCCAGCAGCTCGAGGGGGCCCCAAGAGACCCAGTACTTC. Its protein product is CASSSRGPQETQYF.

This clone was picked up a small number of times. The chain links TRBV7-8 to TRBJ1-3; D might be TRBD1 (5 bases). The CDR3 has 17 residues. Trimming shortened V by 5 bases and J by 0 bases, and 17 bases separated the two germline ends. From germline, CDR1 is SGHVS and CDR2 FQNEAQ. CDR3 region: CASSTTTATSSGNTIYF. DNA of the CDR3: TGTGCCAGCAGCACCACGACAGCGACGAGCTCTGGAAACACCATATATTTT.

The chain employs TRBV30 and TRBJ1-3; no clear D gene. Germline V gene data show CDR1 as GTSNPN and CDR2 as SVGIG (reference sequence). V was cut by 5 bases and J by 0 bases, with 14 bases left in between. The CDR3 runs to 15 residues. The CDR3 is CAWDRRLSSGNTIYF. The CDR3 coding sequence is TGTGCCTGGGACCGACGACTCAGCTCTGGAAACACCATATATTTT.

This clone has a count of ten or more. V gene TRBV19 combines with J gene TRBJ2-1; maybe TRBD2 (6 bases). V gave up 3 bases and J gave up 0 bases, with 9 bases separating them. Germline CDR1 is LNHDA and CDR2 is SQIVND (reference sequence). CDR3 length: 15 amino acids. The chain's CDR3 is CASSMAGSSYNEQFF. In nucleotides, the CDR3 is TGTGCCAGTAGTATGGCGGGGAGCTCCTACAATGAGCAGTTCTTC.

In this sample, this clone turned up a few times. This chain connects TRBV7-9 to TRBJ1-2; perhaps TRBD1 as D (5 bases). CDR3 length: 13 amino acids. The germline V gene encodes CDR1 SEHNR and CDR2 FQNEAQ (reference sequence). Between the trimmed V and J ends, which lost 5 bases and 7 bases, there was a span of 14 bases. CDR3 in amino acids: CASSSRAGFGYTF. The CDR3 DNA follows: TGTGCCAGCAGCAGCCGGGCAGGGTTTGGCTACACCTTC.

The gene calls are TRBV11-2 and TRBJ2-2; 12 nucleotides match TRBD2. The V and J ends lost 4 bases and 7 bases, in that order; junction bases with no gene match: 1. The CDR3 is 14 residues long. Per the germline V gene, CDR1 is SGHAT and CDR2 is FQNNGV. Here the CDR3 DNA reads TGTGCCAGCAGCTGGACTAGCGGGGACGGGGAGCTGTTTTTT. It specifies CASSWTSGDGELFF.

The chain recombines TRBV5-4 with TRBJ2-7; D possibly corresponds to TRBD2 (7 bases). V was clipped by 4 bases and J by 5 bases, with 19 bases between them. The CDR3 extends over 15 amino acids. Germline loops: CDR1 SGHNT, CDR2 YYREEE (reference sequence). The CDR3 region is CASSLPGRGGDEQYF. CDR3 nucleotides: TGTGCCAGCAGCCTCCCCGGTAGAGGGGGGGACGAGCAGTACTTC.

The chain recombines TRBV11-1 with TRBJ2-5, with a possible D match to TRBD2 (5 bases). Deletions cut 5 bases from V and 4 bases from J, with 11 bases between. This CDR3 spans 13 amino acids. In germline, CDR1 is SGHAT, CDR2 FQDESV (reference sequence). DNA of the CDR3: TGTGCCAGCAGCCTAGAACGGGGAGAGACCCAGTACTTC. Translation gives CASSLERGETQYF. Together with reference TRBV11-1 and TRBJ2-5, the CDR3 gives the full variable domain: EAEVAQSPRYKITEKSQAVAFWCDPISGHATLYWYRQILGQGPELLVQFQDESVVDDSQLPKDRFSAERLKGVDSTLKIQPAELGDSAMYLCASSLERGETQYFGPGTRLLVL.

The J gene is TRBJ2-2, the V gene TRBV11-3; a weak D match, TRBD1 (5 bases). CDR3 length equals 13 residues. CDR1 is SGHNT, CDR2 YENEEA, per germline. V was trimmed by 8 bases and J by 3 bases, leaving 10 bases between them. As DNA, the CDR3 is TGTGCCAGCCAAGGACAACACACCGGGGAGCTGTTTTTT. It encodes CASQGQHTGELFF.

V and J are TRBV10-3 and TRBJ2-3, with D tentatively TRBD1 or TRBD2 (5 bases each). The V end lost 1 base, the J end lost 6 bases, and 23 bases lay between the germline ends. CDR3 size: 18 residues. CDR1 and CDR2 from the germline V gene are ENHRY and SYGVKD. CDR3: CAISEYGTLETSGDTQYF. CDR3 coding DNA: TGTGCCATCAGTGAGTACGGGACCCTCGAAACCAGCGGTGATACGCAGTATTTT.